The 5 T cell receptor beta chains listed next were all sequenced from one sample in a study of blood T cell repertoires in COVID-19 (dated by TCRdb to 2020 to 2022). Receptor libraries were prepared by the immunoSEQ multiplex PCR assay. TCRdb obtained this table from immuneACCESS and retained in-frame rearrangements with V and J assigned. These tables miss some clones; where compared with another copy, unresolved V genes account for less than half of the shortfall, and the remainder is unexplained. The sample table holds 300,000 to 450,000 clones, of which 85% to 90% were seen once. The biggest ten clones account for 1% of the sample. The sequenced sample consisted of PBMCs or T cells enriched from blood (not recorded which). Every receptor here comes from a man aged 18 to 29 who had recovered from COVID-19.

The chain links TRBV19 to TRBJ2-1, with 8 bases identical to TRBD1. V lost 4 bases and J lost 7; bases outside the gene matches: 6. This CDR3 is 14 amino acids long. From germline, CDR1 is LNHDA and CDR2 SQIVND (reference sequence). CDR3: CASSRTGRSNEQFF. CDR3 sequence (DNA): TGTGCCAGTAGTAGGACAGGGAGGTCGAATGAGCAGTTCTTC.

The V and J genes are TRBV25-1 and TRBJ1-2; TRBD1 matches at 8 bases. Looked up from germline, CDR1 is MGHDK and CDR2 is SYGVNS. The CDR3 runs to 13 residues. The ends lost 6 bases at V and 2 bases at J; junction bases unmatched: 2. DNA of the CDR3: TGTGCCAGCAGCGGGACAGGCAACTATGGCTACACCTTC. It yields the protein CASSGTGNYGYTF.

The chain recombines TRBV5-4 with TRBJ1-1, with 8 bases aligning to TRBD1. The CDR3 spans 13 residues. V dropped 4 bases and J dropped 5; count of bases not matched to a gene: 4. Germline lookup yields CDR1 SGHNT and CDR2 YYREEE (reference sequence). DNA for the CDR3: TGTGCCAGCAGCCGCGGACAGGGAACTGAAGCTTTCTTT. It yields the protein CASSRGQGTEAFF.

The V and J genes are TRBV28 and TRBJ2-1; D may be TRBD1 (6 bases). Trimming pared 5 bases from V and 6 bases from J, leaving 17 bases between. CDR1 MDHEN and CDR2 SYDVKM come from the germline V gene. The CDR3 is 15 residues long. CDR3 residues: CASSTTGTNINEQFF. The DNA of the CDR3 is TGTGCCAGCAGTACGACCGGGACAAATATCAATGAGCAGTTCTTC.

V is TRBV9 and J is TRBJ2-2, with TRBD2 matching over 9 bases. The CDR3 is 16 amino acids. V dropped 2 bases and J dropped 3; count of bases not matched to a gene: 5. Germline V gives CDR1 SGDLS, CDR2 YYNGEE. The chain's CDR3 is CASSVPSGDHTGELFF. CDR3 bases: TGTGCCAGCAGCGTGCCTAGCGGGGACCACACCGGGGAGCTGTTTTTT. Using reference TRBV9 and TRBJ2-2 for the parts outside the CDR3, the full variable domain is DSGVTQTPKHLITATGQRVTLRCSPRSGDLSVYWYQQSLDQGLQFLIQYYNGEERAKGNILERFSAQQFPDLHSELNLSSLELGDSALYFCASSVPSGDHTGELFFGEGSRLTVL.